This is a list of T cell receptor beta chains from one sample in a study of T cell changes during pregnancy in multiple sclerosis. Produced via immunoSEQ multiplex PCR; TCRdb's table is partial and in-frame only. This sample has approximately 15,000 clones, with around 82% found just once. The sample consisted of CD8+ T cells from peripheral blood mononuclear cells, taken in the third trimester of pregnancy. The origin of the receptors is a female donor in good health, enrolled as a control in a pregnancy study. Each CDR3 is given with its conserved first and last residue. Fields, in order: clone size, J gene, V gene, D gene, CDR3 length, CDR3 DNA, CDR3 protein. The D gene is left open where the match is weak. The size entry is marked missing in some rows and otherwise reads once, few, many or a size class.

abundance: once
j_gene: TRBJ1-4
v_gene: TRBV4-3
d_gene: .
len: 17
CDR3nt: TGCGCCAGCAGCCAAGACCCGGACACAGCAACTAATGAAAAACTGTTTTTT
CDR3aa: CASSQDPDTATNEKLFF

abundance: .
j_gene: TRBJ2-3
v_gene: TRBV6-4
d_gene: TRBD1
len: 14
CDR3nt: TGTGCCAGCTCCGCCGCGACAGGGGGAGATACGCAGTATTTT
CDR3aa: CASSAATGGDTQYF

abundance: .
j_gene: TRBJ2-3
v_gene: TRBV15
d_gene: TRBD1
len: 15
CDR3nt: TGTGCCACCAGCACCGACAGGGCCCACACAGATACGCAGTATTTT
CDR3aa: CATSTDRAHTDTQYF

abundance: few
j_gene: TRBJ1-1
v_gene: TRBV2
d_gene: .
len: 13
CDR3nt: TGTGCCAGCAGTGAATTCGGGGGGCGTGAAGCTTTCTTT
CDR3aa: CASSEFGGREAFF

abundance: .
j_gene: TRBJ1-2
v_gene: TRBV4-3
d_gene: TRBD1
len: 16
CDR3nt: TGCGCCAGCAGCCAAGATCGGGGGACAGGGGTTAGTGGCTACACCTTC
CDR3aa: CASSQDRGTGVSGYTF

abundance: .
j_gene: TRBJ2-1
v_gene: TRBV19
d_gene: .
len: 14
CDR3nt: TGTGCCAGTAGTTCGGGACTCCCCGGAGGTGAGCAGTTCTTC
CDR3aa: CASSSGLPGGEQFF

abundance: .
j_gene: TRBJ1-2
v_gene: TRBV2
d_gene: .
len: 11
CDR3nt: TGTGCCAGCATGAGGGTATATGGCTACACCTTC
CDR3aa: CASMRVYGYTF

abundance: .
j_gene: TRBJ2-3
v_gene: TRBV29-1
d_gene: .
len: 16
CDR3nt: TGCAGCGTTGATCCCCCAGGACAGTGGGACACAGATACGCAGTATTTT
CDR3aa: CSVDPPGQWDTDTQYF

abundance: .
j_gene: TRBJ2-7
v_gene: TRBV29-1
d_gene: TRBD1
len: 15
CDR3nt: TGCAGCGTTGCGGGACGCGGGACAGGTACCTACGAGCAGTACTTC
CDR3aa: CSVAGRGTGTYEQYF

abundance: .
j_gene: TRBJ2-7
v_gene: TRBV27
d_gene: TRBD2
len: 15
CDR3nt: TGTGCCAGCAGCGCTAGCGGGGGGGCTTCCTACGAGCAGTACTTC
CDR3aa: CASSASGGASYEQYF

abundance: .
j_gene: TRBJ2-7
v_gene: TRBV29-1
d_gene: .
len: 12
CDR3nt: TGCAGCGTTGGTTTTCAGGGGCGGGAGCAGTACTTC
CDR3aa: CSVGFQGREQYF

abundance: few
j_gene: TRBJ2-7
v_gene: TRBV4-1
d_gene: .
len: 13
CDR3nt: TGCGCCAGCAGCCAAGATCTAGAGGACGAGCAGTACTTC
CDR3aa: CASSQDLEDEQYF

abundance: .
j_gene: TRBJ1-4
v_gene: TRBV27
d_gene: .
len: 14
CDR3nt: TGTGCCAGCGGGGGGTGGGGAGGTGATGAAAAACTGTTTTTT
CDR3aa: CASGGWGGDEKLFF

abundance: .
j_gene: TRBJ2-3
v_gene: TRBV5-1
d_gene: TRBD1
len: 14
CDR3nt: TGCGCCAGCGCCTGGGACAGGATCAGGGATACGCAGTATTTT
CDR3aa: CASAWDRIRDTQYF

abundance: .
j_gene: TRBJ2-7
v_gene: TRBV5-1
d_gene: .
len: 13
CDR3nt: TGCGCCAGCTCCCCCCAGGGAGGCTACGAGCAGTACTTC
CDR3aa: CASSPQGGYEQYF

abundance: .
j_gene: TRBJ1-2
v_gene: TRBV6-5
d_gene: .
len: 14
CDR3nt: TGTGCCAGCAGTTACTCGATATCGGGTGGTGGCTACACCTTC
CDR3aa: CASSYSISGGGYTF

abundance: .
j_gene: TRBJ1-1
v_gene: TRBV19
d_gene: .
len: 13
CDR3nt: TGTGCCAGTAAGGAGGGGTCGAACACTGAAGCTTTCTTT
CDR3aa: CASKEGSNTEAFF

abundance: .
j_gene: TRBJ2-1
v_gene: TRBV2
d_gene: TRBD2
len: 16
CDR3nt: TGTGCCAGCAGAGACCTAGCGGGAGGAACATACAATGAGCAGTTCTTC
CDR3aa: CASRDLAGGTYNEQFF

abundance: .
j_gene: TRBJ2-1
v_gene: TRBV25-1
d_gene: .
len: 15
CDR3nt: TGTGCCAGCGCTTCGATTAGCCCAATAGGGGATGAGCAGTTCTTC
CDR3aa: CASASISPIGDEQFF

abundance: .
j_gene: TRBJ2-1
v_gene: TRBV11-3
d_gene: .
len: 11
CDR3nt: TGTGCCAGCAGCCCGAGCCCTGAGCAGTTCTTC
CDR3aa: CASSPSPEQFF

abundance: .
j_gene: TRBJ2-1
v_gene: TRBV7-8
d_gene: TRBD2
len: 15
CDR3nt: TGTGCCAGCAGCTTGGGGACTAGCGGTTACAATGAGCAGTTCTTC
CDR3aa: CASSLGTSGYNEQFF

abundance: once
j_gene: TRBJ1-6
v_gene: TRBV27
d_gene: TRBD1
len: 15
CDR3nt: TGTGCCAGCATTTCAACAGGGGGAAATAATTCACCCCTCCACTTT
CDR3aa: CASISTGGNNSPLHF

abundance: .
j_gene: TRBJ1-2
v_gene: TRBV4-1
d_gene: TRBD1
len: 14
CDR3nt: TGCGCCAGCAGCCAAGCGGACAGGGGCTATGGCTACACCTTC
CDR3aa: CASSQADRGYGYTF

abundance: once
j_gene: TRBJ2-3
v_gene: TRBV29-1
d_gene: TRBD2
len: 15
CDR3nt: TGCAGCGTCTTTAGCTCGTGGGAGGGGATAGATACGCAGTATTTT
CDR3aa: CSVFSSWEGIDTQYF

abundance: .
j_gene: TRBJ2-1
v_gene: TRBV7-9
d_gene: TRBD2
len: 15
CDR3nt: TGTGCCAGCAGCTTAGCGCGTGGCGGGAGCGATGAGCAGTTCTTC
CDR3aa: CASSLARGGSDEQFF

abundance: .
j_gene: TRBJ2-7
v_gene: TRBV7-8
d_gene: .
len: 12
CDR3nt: TGTGCCAGCAGCTCCCAGGCTGGCGAGCAGTACTTC
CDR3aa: CASSSQAGEQYF

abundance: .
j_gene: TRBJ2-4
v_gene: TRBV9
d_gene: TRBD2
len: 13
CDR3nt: TGTGCCAGCAACCCGGGGGGAAAGAACATTCAGTACTTC
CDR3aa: CASNPGGKNIQYF

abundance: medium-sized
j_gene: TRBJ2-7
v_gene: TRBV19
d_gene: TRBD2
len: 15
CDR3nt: TGTGCCAGTAGAAGCAGTAGGGCGGGAGAGAACGAGCAGTACTTC
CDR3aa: CASRSSRAGENEQYF

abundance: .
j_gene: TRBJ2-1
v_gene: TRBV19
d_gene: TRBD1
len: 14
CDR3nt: TGTGCCAGTAGTACCGGGACAGGGGGGTATGAGCAGTTCTTC
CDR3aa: CASSTGTGGYEQFF

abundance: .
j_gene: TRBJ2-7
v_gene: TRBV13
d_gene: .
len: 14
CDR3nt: TGTGCCAGCAGCAACGGGGGGACAGGCTACGAGCAGTACTTC
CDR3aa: CASSNGGTGYEQYF

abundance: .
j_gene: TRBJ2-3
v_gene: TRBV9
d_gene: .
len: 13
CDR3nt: TGTGCCAGCAGCCCGGAGCCTGCAGATACGCAGTATTTT
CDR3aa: CASSPEPADTQYF

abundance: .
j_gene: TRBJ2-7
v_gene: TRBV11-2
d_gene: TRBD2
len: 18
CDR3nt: TGTGCCAGCAGCCTTGGGACTAGCGGGGCTGTGCTCCCCTACGAGCAGTACTTC
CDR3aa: CASSLGTSGAVLPYEQYF

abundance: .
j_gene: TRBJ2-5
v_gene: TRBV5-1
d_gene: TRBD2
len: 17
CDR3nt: TGCGCCAGCAGCTCGGGACTAGCGGGAGGGCCGAGGGAGACCCAGTACTTC
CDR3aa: CASSSGLAGGPRETQYF

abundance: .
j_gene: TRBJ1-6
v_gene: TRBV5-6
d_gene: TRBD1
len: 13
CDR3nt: TGTGCCAGCAGTGGGACAGATAATTCACCCCTCCACTTT
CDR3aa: CASSGTDNSPLHF

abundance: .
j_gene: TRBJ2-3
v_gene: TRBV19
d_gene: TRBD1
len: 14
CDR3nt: TGTGCCAGTAGTCCTGGACAGGGCCCAGATACGCAGTATTTT
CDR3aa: CASSPGQGPDTQYF

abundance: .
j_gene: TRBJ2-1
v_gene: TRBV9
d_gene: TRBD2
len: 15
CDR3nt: TGTGCCAGCAGCGTAACCGAGCGGGGGGGCCATGAGCAGTTCTTC
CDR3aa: CASSVTERGGHEQFF

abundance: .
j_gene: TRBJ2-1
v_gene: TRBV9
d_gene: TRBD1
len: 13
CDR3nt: TGTGCCAGCACCACCACAGGGGTCAATGAGCAGTTCTTC
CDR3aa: CASTTTGVNEQFF

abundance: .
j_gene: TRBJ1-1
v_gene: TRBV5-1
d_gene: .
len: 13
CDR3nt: TGCGCCAGCAGCTTCGAAGGGGGCACTGAAGCTTTCTTT
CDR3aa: CASSFEGGTEAFF

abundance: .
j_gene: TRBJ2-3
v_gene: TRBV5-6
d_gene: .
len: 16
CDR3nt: TGTGCCAGCAGCTGGGAAAGGCGGGGGCTTACAGATACGCAGTATTTT
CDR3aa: CASSWERRGLTDTQYF

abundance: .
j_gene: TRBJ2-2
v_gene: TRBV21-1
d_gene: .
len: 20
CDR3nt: TGTGCCAGCAGCAAAAGGCAGGGGATTGTCAGCGGGGATAACACCGGGGAGCTGTTTTTT
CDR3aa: CASSKRQGIVSGDNTGELFF

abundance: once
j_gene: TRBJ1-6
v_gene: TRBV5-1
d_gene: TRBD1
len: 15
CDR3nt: TGCGCCAGCAGAAGCGGGGACAGGGAGAATTCACCCCTCCACTTT
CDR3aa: CASRSGDRENSPLHF

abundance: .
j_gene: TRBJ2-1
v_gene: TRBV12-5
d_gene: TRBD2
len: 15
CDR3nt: TGTGCTAGTGGTTTGGGCGGGGGGATCTACAATGAGCAGTTCTTC
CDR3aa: CASGLGGGIYNEQFF

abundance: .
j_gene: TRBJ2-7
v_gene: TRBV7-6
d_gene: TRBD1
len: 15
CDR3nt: TGTGCCAGCAGCTCCGAAGGACAGGGGTCCTACGAGCAGTACTTC
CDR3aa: CASSSEGQGSYEQYF

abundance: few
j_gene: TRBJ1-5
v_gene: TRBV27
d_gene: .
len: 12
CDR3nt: TGTGCCAGCAACCCCTACAATCAGCCCCAGCATTTT
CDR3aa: CASNPYNQPQHF

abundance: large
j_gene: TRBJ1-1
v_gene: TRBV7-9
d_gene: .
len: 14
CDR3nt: TGTGCCAGCAGCTTAGGGTATGAGGTTGATGAAGCTTTCTTT
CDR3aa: CASSLGYEVDEAFF

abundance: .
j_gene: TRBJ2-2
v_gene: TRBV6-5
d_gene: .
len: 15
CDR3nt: TGTGCCACCTCGGGGGTAGCGGCGAACACCGGGGAGCTGTTTTTT
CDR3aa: CATSGVAANTGELFF

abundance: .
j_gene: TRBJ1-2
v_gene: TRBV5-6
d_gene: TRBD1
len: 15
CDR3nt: TGTGCCAGCAGTTACTCGCTAGGGACAGATCCGGGCTACACCTTC
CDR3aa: CASSYSLGTDPGYTF

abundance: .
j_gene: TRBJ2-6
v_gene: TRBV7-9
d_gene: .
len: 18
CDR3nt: TGTGCCAGCAGCTCCCGACACAACGATTTCTCTGGGGCCAACGTCCTGACTTTC
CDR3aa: CASSSRHNDFSGANVLTF

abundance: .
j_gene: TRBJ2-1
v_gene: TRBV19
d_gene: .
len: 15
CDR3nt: TGTGCCAGTTCCCCAGGGTCCAGCTCCTACAATGAGCAGTTCTTC
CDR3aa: CASSPGSSSYNEQFF

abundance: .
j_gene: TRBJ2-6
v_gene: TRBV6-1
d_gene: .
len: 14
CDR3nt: TGTGCCAGCAGTGCAGGGCCTGGGGCCAACGTCCTGACTTTC
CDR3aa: CASSAGPGANVLTF

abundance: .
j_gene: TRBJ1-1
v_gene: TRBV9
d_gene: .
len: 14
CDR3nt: TGTGCCAGCAGCCCAATGGAGGGGCGCACTGAAGCTTTCTTT
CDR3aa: CASSPMEGRTEAFF

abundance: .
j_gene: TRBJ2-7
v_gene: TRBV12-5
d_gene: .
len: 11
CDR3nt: TGTGCTAGTGGTTTCGGTCGGGAGCAGTACTTC
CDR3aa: CASGFGREQYF

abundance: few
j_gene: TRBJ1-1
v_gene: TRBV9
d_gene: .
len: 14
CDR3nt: TGTGCCAGCAGCGGTGGGACATCCAACACTGAAGCTTTCTTT
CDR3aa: CASSGGTSNTEAFF

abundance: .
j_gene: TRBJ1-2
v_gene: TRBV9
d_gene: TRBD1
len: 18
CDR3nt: TGTGCCAGCACCGAAAACCCATTGGACAGGGCTGCAGGCTATGGCTACACCTTC
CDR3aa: CASTENPLDRAAGYGYTF